One sample yielded the 16 T cell receptor beta chains listed below, sequenced in a study of blood T cell repertoires in COVID-19. Sequenced by immunoSEQ multiplex PCR; TCRdb stores in-frame clones only, minus some. Among 110,000 to 150,000 clones listed, roughly 89% were seen once. Material for sequencing was PBMCs or T cells enriched from blood (not recorded which). The receptors here all came from a man aged 45 to 65 who had recovered from COVID-19.

J is TRBJ1-5 and V is TRBV28; unclear D gene. The V end lost 3 bases, the J end lost 0 bases, and 12 bases lay between the germline ends. The germline V gene has CDR1 MDHEN and CDR2 SYDVKM. The CDR3 extends over 16 amino acids. The CDR3 here is CASSFRGLYSNQPQHF. CDR3 DNA sequence: TGTGCCAGCAGTTTTCGCGGACTATATAGCAATCAGCCCCAGCATTTT.

The gene calls are TRBV6-2 or TRBV6-3 and TRBJ1-5; 7 positions match TRBD1. The CDR3 sequence is 16 residues long. CDR1 is MNHEY, CDR2 SVGEGT, per germline. V lost 5 bases, J lost 3 bases, and 10 bases stayed unmatched. The CDR3 region has the DNA TGTGCCAGCAGTATCCGTTTGACAGGGTACAATCAGCCCCAGCATTTT. It encodes CASSIRLTGYNQPQHF.

The rearrangement joins TRBV11-2 to TRBJ1-3; no definite D call. In germline, CDR1 is SGHAT, CDR2 FQNNGV. The length of the CDR3 is 18 residues. The ends were cut back, 2 bases at V and 0 bases at J, with 17 bases in the middle. CDR3 DNA: TGTGCCAGCAGCTTACATAATACGGGTTCCAGCTCTGGAAACACCATATATTTT. It yields the protein CASSLHNTGSSSGNTIYF.

This clone appeared a single time. In nucleotides, the CDR3 is TGTGCCAGCAGTTTAGGGGACAGGGCAAGCTCTAGGTACACCTTC. Its translation is CASSLGDRASSRYTF. This chain uses TRBV28 with TRBJ1-2; 9 bases map to TRBD1. Germline values: CDR1 MDHEN, CDR2 SYDVKM. The CDR3 totals 15 residues. After removal of 2 bases from V and 11 bases from J, the junction contained 12 bases not matched to a gene.

J is TRBJ2-3 and V is TRBV11-2; TRBD2 matches 11 bases. The CDR3 covers 15 residues. Germline V CDR1 and CDR2: SGHAT, FQNNGV. Germline trimming cut 5 bases from V and 2 bases from J; bases unmatched to any gene: 3. Here the CDR3 DNA reads TGTGCCAGCAGCGAGGGACTAGCGGTCACAGATACGCAGTATTTT. This sequence encodes CASSEGLAVTDTQYF.

This rearrangement joins TRBV30 to TRBJ2-2, with 12 positions matching TRBD2. J was trimmed by 3 bases and V by 1 base; bases with no gene match: 3. The germline V gene encodes CDR1 GTSNPN and CDR2 SVGIG (reference sequence). This CDR3 contains 16 residues. This CDR3 reads CAWSAGTSGYTGELFF. The CDR3 DNA reads TGTGCCTGGAGTGCCGGGACTAGCGGGTACACCGGGGAGCTGTTTTTT.

This clone was recorded once. This sequence joins TRBV7-2 and TRBJ2-3, with D possibly TRBD2 on 5 matching bases. The CDR3 sequence is 16 residues long. Germline loops: CDR1 SGHTA, CDR2 FQGNSA. Trimming took 1 base from V and 4 from J, leaving 15 bases between them. The CDR3 region is CASSLGAPGLSDTQYF. Here the CDR3 DNA reads TGTGCCAGCAGCTTAGGGGCTCCGGGATTGTCAGATACGCAGTATTTT.

The chain joins TRBV10-1 to TRBJ1-5; D ambiguous. Trimming shortened V by 3 bases and J by 3 bases, and 6 bases separated the two germline ends. The V gene's germline CDR1 is WNHNN and CDR2 SYGVQD (reference sequence). The CDR3 extends over 13 amino acids. In DNA form, the CDR3 reads TGCGCCAGCAGTGAATCCTTCAATCAGCCCCAGCATTTT. It yields the protein CASSESFNQPQHF.

V usage is TRBV6-5 and J usage is TRBJ1-2; D remains ambiguous. The CDR3 covers 14 residues. Germline lookup yields CDR1 MNHEY and CDR2 SVGAGI. Between the trimmed V and J ends, which lost 2 bases and 0 bases, there was a span of 7 bases. CDR3 DNA: TGTGCCAGCAGTTACCAGAGGGCTAACTATGGCTACACCTTC. Translation: CASSYQRANYGYTF.

The chain employs TRBV27 and TRBJ2-3; 11 positions agree with TRBD2. The germline V gene has CDR1 MNHEY and CDR2 SMNVEV (reference sequence). The CDR3 loop spans 17 amino acids. The ends lost 5 bases at V and 5 bases at J; junction bases unmatched: 12. CDR3 sequence reads: CASSPRTSGLGGDTQYF. For the CDR3, the DNA is TGTGCCAGCAGTCCCAGGACTAGCGGGTTGGGAGGAGATACGCAGTATTTT.

V usage is TRBV7-2 and J usage is TRBJ2-5; D is ambiguous. Germline V gene data show CDR1 as SGHTA and CDR2 as FQGNSA. The CDR3 is 11 amino acids. V was pared by 3 bases and J by 7 bases, with 6 bases between. The CDR3 loop is CASSFSVTQYF. The CDR3 nucleotides read TGTGCCAGCAGCTTTAGTGTGACCCAGTACTTC. The variable domain in full, with the rest retrieved from reference TRBV7-2 and TRBJ2-5, is GAGVSQSPSNKVTEKGKDVELRCDPISGHTALYWYRQSLGQGLEFLIYFQGNSAPDKSGLPSDRFSAERTGGSVSTLTIQRTQQEDSAVYLCASSFSVTQYFGPGTRLLVL.

This rearrangement joins TRBV7-2 to TRBJ2-1, with 10 bases aligning to TRBD2. CDR3 length: 18 residues. J was trimmed by 1 base and V by 5 bases; bases with no gene match: 11. Looked up from germline, CDR1 is SGHTA and CDR2 is FQGNSA. DNA for the CDR3: TGTGCCAGCAGCACTTCCATCCTAGCGGGGGTTTCCTACAATGAGCAGTTCTTC. It codes for CASSTSILAGVSYNEQFF. The variable domain in full, with the rest retrieved from reference TRBV7-2 and TRBJ2-1, is GAGVSQSPSNKVTEKGKDVELRCDPISGHTALYWYRQSLGQGLEFLIYFQGNSAPDKSGLPSDRFSAERTGGSVSTLTIQRTQQEDSAVYLCASSTSILAGVSYNEQFFGPGTRLTVL.

This clone occurred once. V usage is TRBV7-9 and J usage is TRBJ2-1; the match to TRBD2 covers 8 bases. V trimming: 5 bases; J trimming: 1 base; junction bases outside the gene matches: 7. CDR1 and CDR2 (germline): SEHNR, FQNEAQ (reference sequence). The CDR3 totals 16 residues. The CDR3 loop reads CASSGSGGTSYNEQFF. CDR3 coding DNA: TGTGCCAGCAGCGGCAGCGGGGGAACTTCCTACAATGAGCAGTTCTTC.

In DNA, the CDR3 is TGTGCCAGCAGTTACCCCGGACTCGAGCAGTACGTC. Protein product: CASSYPGLEQYV. This chain uses TRBV6-2 or TRBV6-3 with TRBJ2-7; perhaps TRBD2 as D (5 bases). Germline CDR1 and CDR2: MNHEY and SVGEGT. The CDR3 loop spans 12 amino acids. Trimming took 2 bases from V and 6 from J, leaving 8 bases between them.

The genes are TRBV7-2 and TRBJ1-5; D is possibly TRBD1 (6 bases). CDR1 and CDR2 (germline): SGHTA, FQGNSA. The ends were cut back, 5 bases at V and 6 bases at J, with 17 bases in the middle. The CDR3 loop spans 15 amino acids. The CDR3 loop reads CASSPTDRSGQPQHF. For the CDR3, the DNA is TGTGCCAGCAGCCCAACTGACAGGTCAGGTCAGCCCCAGCATTTT.

The V and J genes are TRBV7-3 and TRBJ2-7; 8 positions agree with TRBD2. The CDR3 is made up of 15 amino acids. The junction had 5 bases not matched to a gene; V was cut back by 0 bases and J by 4 bases. CDR1 SGHTA and CDR2 FQGTGA come from the germline V gene. CDR3 DNA sequence: TGTGCCAGCAGCTTAACGGGTACGGGAGGGTACGAGCAGTACTTC. Translated, it gives CASSLTGTGGYEQYF.